These T cell receptor beta chains were read from a single sample in a study of blood T cell repertoires in COVID-19. The repertoire was sequenced with immunoSEQ multiplex PCR; TCRdb's copy has only in-frame clones and lacks some. The sample has 200,000 to 300,000 clones, about 87% seen once. Source material: peripheral blood. Receptors originate from a woman aged 25 to 39 with COVID-19, enrolled during active disease. CDR3s leave out the opening cysteine and the closing phenylalanine or tryptophan. Clone size appears in some rows only: once, few, many, or a class for an expanded clone.

size,J,V,CDR3
NA,TRBJ1-2,TRBV30,AWSPRLNYGYT
NA,TRBJ1-2,TRBV11-2,ASSIPKRDRAVYGYT
NA,TRBJ1-1,TRBV19,ASSSLTEKAF
NA,TRBJ1-1,TRBV4-3,ASSQKKDRNTEAF
NA,TRBJ1-5,TRBV7-8,ASSLEGTVNQPQH
NA,TRBJ1-5,TRBV5-8,ASSFPGQGAYSNQPQH
NA,TRBJ2-1,TRBV19,ASSTRPRFGDSGRDYNEQF
NA,TRBJ1-2,TRBV28,ASSFYRYGYT
NA,TRBJ2-1,TRBV7-9,ASSPRDYPDNEQF
NA,TRBJ2-1,TRBV7-9,ASSFSLTSGGNEQF
few,TRBJ1-6,TRBV12-3/TRBV12-4,ASRGRGDSPLH
NA,TRBJ2-7,TRBV7-9,ASSLQGLAYEQY
NA,TRBJ2-1,TRBV5-1,ASSLGGQGLNEQF
NA,TRBJ1-2,TRBV6-2/TRBV6-3,ASSFGEPYYGYT
few,TRBJ2-3,TRBV7-2,ASSLVGGWSTDTQY
NA,TRBJ2-5,TRBV24-1,ATSDTTGVQETQY
once,TRBJ2-5,TRBV20-1,SARGAETQY
NA,TRBJ1-1,TRBV30,AWSVGGDTEAF
NA,TRBJ2-2,TRBV6-5,ASSYSALTGELF
once,TRBJ2-3,TRBV10-3,AIREIDNTQY